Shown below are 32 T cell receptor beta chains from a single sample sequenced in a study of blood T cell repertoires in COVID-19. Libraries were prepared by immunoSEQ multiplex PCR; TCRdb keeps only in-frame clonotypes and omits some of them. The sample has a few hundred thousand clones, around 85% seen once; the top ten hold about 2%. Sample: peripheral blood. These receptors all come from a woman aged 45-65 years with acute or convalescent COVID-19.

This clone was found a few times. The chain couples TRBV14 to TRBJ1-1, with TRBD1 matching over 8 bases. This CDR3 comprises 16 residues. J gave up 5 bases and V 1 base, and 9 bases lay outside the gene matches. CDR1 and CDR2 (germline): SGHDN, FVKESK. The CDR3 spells CASSQAYTGGGTEAFF. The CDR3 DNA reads TGTGCCAGCAGCCAAGCCTATACAGGGGGAGGGACTGAAGCTTTCTTT.

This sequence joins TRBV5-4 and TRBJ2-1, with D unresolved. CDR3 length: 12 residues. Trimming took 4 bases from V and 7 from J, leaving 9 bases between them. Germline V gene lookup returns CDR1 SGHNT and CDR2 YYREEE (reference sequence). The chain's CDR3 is CASSLPRNEQFF. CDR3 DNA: TGTGCCAGCAGCCTCCCACGGAATGAGCAGTTCTTC.

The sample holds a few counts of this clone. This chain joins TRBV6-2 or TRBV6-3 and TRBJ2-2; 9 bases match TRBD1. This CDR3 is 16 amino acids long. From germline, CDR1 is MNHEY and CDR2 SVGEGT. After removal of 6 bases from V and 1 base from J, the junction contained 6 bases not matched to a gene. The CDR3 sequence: CASSHRQGGNTGELFF. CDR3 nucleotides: TGTGCCAGCAGCCATAGACAGGGGGGGAACACCGGGGAGCTGTTTTTT.

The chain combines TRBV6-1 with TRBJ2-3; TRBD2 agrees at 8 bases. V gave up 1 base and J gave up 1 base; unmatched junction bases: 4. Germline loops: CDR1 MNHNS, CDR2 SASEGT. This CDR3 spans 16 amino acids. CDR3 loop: CASSEGPAGGTDTQYF. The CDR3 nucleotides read TGTGCCAGCAGTGAAGGGCCAGCGGGGGGCACAGATACGCAGTATTTT.

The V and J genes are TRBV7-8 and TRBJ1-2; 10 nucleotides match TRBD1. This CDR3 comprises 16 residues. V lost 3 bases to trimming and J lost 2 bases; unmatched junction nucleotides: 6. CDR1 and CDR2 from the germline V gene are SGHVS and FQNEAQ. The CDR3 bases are TGTGCCAGCAGCTTGGGACAGGGGCTTGAAAACTATGGCTACACCTTC. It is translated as CASSLGQGLENYGYTF.

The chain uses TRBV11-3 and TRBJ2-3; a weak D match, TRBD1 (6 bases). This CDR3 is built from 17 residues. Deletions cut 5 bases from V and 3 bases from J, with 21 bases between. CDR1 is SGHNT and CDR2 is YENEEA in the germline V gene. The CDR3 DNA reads TGTGCCAGCAGCCATAAACAGGGCCCCTCGGAAACAGATACGCAGTATTTT. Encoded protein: CASSHKQGPSETDTQYF.

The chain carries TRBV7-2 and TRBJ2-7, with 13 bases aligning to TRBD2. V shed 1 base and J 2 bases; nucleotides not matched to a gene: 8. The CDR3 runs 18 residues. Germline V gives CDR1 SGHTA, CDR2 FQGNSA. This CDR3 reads CASSLGTSGGAVTYEQYF. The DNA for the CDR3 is TGTGCCAGCAGCTTAGGAACTAGCGGGGGGGCCGTTACCTACGAGCAGTACTTC.

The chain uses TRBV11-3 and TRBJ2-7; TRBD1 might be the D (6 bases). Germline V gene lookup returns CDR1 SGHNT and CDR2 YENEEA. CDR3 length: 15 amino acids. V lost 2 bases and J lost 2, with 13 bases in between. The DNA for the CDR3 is TGTGCCAGCAGCTTACAGGGGTCAGAGACCTACGAGCAGTACTTC. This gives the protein CASSLQGSETYEQYF.

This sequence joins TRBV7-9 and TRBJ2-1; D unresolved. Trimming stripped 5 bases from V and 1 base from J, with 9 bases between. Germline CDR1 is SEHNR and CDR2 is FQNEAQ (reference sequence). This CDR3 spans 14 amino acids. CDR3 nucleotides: TGTGCCAGCAGCCTGTTAGTTTCCTACAATGAGCAGTTCTTC. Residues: CASSLLVSYNEQFF.

CDR3 amino acids: CASGLRGRTVEQFF. The CDR3 DNA sequence: TGTGCTAGTGGTTTGCGCGGCAGGACAGTAGAGCAGTTCTTC. The chain links TRBV12-5 to TRBJ2-1, with D possibly being TRBD1 (6 bases). Germline assignment: CDR1 LGHNT and CDR2 FRNRAP. The V and J ends lost 2 bases and 10 bases respectively, with 15 bases between them. This CDR3 is built from 14 residues.

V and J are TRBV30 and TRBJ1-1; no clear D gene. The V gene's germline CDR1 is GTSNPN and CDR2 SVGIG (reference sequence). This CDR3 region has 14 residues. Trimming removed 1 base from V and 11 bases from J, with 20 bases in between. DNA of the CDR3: TGTGCCTGGAGTGGCGAAAGAAAACCAGGAACGGCTTTCTTT. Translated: CAWSGERKPGTAFF.

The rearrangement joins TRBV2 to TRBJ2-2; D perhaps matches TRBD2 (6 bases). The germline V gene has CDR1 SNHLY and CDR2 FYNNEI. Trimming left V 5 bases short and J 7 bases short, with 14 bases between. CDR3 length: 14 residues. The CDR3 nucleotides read TGTGCCAGCAGTAACGTTAGGCGGGGCGGGGAGCTGTTTTTT. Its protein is CASSNVRRGGELFF.

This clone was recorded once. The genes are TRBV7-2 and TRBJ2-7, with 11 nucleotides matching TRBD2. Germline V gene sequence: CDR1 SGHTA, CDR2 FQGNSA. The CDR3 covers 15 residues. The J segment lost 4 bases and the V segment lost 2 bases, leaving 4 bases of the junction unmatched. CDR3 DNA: TGTGCCAGCAGCTTAAGGACTAGCGGGTTTTACGAGCAGTACTTC. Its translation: CASSLRTSGFYEQYF.

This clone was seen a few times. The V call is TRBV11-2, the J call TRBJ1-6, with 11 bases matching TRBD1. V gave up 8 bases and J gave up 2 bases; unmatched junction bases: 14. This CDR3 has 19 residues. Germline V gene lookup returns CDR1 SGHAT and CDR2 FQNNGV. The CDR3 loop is CASGVRDRGSQPYNSPLHF. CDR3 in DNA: TGTGCCAGCGGAGTCCGGGACAGGGGGAGTCAACCCTATAATTCACCCCTCCACTTT. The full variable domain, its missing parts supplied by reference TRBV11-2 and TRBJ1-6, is EAGVAQSPRYKIIEKRQSVAFWCNPISGHATLYWYQQILGQGPKLLIQFQNNGVVDDSQLPKDRFSAERLKGVDSTLKIQPAKLEDSAVYLCASGVRDRGSQPYNSPLHFGNGTRLTVT.

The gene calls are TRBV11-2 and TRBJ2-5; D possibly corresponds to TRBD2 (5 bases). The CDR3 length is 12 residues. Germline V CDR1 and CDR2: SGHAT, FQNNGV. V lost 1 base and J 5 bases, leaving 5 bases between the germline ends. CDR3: CASSLGRETQYF. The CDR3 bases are TGTGCCAGCAGCTTAGGGAGGGAGACCCAGTACTTC.

Written as DNA, the CDR3 is TGTGCCAGCAGTTTGGTCGTACTGGATGAGCAGTTCTTC. Amino acid sequence: CASSLVVLDEQFF. V gene TRBV6-2 or TRBV6-3 combines with J gene TRBJ2-1; the D is unclear. The CDR3 sequence is 13 residues long. Germline V gene data show CDR1 as MNHEY and CDR2 as SVGEGT. Trimming removed 4 bases from V and 8 bases from J, with 12 bases in between.

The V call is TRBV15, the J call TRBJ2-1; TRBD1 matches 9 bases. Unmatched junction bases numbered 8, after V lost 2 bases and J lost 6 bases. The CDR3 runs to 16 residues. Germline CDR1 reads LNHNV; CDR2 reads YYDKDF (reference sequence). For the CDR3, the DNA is TGTGCCACCAGCAGATCACCCCCGGGACAGGGCAATGAGCAGTTCTTC. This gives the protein CATSRSPPGQGNEQFF.

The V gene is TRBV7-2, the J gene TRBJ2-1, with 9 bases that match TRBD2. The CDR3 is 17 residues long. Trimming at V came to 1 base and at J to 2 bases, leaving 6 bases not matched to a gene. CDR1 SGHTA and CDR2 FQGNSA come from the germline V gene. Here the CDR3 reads CASSLGGGRDAYNEQFF. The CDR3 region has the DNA TGTGCCAGCAGCTTAGGAGGCGGGAGGGATGCCTACAATGAGCAGTTCTTC. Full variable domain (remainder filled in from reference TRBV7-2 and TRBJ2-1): GAGVSQSPSNKVTEKGKDVELRCDPISGHTALYWYRQSLGQGLEFLIYFQGNSAPDKSGLPSDRFSAERTGGSVSTLTIQRTQQEDSAVYLCASSLGGGRDAYNEQFFGPGTRLTVL.

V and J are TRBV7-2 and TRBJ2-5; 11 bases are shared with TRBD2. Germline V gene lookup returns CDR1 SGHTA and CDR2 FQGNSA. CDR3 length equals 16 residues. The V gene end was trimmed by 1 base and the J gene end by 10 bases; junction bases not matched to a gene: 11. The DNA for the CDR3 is TGTGCCAGCAGCTTAGGCCTAGCGGGAGGCTTTGAGGTCCAGTACTTC. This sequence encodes CASSLGLAGGFEVQYF.

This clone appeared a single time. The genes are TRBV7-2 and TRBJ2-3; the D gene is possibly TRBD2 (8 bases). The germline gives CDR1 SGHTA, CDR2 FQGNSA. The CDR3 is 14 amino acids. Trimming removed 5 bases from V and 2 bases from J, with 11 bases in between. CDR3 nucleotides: TGTGCCAGCAGCCGGGAGGGGGCCACAGATACGCAGTATTTT. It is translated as CASSREGATDTQYF.

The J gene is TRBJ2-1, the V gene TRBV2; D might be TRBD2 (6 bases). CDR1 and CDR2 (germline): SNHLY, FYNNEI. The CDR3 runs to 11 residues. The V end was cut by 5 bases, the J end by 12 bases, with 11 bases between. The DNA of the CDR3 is TGTGCCAGCAGTATGTTCGGGGGGCAGTTCTTC. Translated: CASSMFGGQFF.

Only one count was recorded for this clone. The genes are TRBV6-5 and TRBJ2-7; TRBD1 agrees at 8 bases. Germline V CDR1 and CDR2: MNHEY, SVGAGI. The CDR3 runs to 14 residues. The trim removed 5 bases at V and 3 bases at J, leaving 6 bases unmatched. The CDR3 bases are TGTGCCAGCAGTCGCCAGGGGACAGGCTACGAGCAGTACTTC. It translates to CASSRQGTGYEQYF.

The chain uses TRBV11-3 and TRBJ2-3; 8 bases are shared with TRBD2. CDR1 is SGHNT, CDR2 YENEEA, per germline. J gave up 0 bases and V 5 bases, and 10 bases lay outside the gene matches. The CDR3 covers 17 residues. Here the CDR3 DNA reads TGTGCCAGCAGCCCTGGGCTAGCGGGTTCTAGCACAGATACGCAGTATTTT. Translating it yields CASSPGLAGSSTDTQYF.

The DNA of the CDR3 is TGTGCCATCAGTGAGTGGAGGACTGAAGCTTTCTTT. Its translation: CAISEWRTEAFF. This chain uses TRBV10-3 with TRBJ1-1, with D uncertain. Between the trimmed V and J ends, which lost 1 base and 5 bases, there was a span of 5 bases. The CDR3 is 12 residues long. In germline, CDR1 is ENHRY, CDR2 SYGVKD.

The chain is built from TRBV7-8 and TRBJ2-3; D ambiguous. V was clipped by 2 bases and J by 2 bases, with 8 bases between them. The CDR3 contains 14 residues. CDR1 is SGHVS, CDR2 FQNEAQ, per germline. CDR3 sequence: CASSLSRFTDTQYF. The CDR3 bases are TGTGCCAGCAGCTTATCTAGATTCACAGATACGCAGTATTTT. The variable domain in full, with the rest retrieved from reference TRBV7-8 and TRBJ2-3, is GAGVSQSPRYKVAKRGQDVALRCDPISGHVSLFWYQQALGQGPEFLTYFQNEAQLDKSGLPSDRFFAERPEGSVSTLKIQRTQQEDSAVYLCASSLSRFTDTQYFGPGTRLTVL.

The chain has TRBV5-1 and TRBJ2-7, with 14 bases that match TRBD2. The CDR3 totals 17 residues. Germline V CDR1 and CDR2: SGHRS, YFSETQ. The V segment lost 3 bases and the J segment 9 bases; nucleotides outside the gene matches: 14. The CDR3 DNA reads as TGCGCCAGCAGCTCGCCCCTTGGACTAGCGGGAGGCCAGGGGCAGTACTTC. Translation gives CASSSPLGLAGGQGQYF.

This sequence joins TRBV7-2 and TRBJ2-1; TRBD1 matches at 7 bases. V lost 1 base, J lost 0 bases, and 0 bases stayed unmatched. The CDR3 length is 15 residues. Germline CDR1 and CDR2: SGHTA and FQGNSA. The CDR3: CASSLGQGSYNEQFF. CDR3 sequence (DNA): TGTGCCAGCAGCTTAGGACAGGGCTCCTACAATGAGCAGTTCTTC.

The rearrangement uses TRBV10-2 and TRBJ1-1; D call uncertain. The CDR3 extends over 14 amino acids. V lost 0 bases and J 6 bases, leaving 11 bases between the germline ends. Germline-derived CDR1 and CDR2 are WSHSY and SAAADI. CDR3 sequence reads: CASSESQRAAEAFF. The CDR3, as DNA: TGCGCCAGCAGTGAGTCCCAGAGGGCGGCTGAAGCTTTCTTT.

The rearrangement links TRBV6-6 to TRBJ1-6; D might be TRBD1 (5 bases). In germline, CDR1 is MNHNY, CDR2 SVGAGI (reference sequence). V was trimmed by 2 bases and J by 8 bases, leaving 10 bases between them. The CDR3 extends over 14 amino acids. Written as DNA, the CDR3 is TGTGCCAGCAGTTACGGGGGGGATCATTCACCCCTCCACTTT. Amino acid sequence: CASSYGGDHSPLHF.

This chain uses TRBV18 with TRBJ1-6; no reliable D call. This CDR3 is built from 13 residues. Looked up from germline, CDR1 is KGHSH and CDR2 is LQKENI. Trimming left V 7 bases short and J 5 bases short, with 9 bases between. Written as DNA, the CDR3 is TGTGCCAGCTGGGGAGGTGATAATTCACCCCTCCACTTT. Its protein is CASWGGDNSPLHF.

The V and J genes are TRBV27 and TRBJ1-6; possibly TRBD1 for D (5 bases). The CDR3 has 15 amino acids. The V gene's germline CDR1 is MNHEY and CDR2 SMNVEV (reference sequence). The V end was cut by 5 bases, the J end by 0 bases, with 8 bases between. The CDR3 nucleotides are TGTGCCAGCAGTAATCAGGGCTCCTATAATTCACCCCTCCACTTT. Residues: CASSNQGSYNSPLHF.

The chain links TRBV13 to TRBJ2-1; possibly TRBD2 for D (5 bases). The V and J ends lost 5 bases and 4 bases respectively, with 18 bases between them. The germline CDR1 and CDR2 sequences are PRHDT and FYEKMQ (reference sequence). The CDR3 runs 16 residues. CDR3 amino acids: CASSPGGGLNYNEQFF. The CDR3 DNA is TGTGCCAGCAGCCCCGGAGGCGGGCTGAATTACAATGAGCAGTTCTTC.